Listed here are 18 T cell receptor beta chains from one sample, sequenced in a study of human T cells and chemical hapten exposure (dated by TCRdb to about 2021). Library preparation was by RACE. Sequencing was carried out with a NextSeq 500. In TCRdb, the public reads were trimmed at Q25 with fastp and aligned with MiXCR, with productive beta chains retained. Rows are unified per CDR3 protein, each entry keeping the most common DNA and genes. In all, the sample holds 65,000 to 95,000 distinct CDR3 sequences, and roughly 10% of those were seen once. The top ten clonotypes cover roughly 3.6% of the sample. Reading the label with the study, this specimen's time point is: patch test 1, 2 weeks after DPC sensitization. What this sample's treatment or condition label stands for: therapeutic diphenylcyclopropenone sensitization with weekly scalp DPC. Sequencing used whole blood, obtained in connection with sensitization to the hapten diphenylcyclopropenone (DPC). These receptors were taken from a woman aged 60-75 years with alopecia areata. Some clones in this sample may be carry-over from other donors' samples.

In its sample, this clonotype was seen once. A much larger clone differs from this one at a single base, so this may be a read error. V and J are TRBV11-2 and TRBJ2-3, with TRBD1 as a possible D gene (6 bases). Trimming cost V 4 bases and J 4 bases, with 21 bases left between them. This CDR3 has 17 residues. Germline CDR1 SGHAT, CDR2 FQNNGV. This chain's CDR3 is CASSSDLGAGSPDTQYF. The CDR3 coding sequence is TGTGCCAGCAGCTCAGATCTGGGGGCAGGGAGCCCAGATACGCAGTATTTT.

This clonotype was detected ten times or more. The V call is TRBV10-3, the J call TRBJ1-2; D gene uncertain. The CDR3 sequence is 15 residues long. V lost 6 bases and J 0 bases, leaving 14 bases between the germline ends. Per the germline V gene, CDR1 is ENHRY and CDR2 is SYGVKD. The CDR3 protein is CAISSAGPPNYGYTF. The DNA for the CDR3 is TGTGCCATCAGCTCTGCAGGACCTCCTAACTATGGCTACACCTTC.

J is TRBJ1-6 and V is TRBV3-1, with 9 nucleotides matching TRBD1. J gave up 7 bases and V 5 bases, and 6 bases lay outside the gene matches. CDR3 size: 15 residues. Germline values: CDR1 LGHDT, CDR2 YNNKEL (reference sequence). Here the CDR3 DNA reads TGTGCCAGCAGCAAGGGACAGGGAACGAATTCACCCCTCCACTTT. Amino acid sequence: CASSKGQGTNSPLHF.

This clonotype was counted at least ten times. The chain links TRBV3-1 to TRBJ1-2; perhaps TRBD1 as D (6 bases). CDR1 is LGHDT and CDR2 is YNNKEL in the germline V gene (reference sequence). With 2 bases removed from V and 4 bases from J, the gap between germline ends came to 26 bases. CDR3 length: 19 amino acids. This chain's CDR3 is CASSQRGGQGFRLGYGYTF. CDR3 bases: TGTGCCAGCAGCCAACGCGGGGGGCAGGGGTTCCGCCTTGGCTATGGCTACACCTTC.

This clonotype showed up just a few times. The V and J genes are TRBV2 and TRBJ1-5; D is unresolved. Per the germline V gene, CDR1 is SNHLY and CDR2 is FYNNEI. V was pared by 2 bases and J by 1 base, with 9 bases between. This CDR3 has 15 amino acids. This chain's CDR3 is CASSEYSGSNQPQHF. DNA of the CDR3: TGTGCCAGCAGTGAATATTCCGGGAGCAATCAGCCCCAGCATTTT.

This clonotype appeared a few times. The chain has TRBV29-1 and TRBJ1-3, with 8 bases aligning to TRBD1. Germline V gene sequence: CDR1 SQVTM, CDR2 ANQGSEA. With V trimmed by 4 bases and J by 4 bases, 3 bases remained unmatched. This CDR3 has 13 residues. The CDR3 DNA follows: TGCAGCGTTGTGACAGGGGAAGGAAACACCATATATTTT. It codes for CSVVTGEGNTIYF.

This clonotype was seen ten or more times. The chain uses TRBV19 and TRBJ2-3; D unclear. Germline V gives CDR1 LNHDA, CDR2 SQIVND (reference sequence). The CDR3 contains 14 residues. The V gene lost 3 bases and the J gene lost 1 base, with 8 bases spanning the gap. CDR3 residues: CASSINERTDTQYF. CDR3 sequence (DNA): TGTGCCAGTAGTATCAACGAGCGCACAGATACGCAGTATTTT.

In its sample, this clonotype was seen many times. The CDR3 loop reads CASSPLTETYEQYF. CDR3 coding DNA: TGTGCCAGCAGTCCGTTGACAGAGACCTACGAGCAGTACTTC. V and J are TRBV27 and TRBJ2-7; TRBD1 might be the D (5 bases). Trimming took 5 bases from V and 2 from J, leaving 13 bases between them. Germline-derived CDR1 and CDR2 are MNHEY and SMNVEV (reference sequence). The CDR3 is 14 amino acids.

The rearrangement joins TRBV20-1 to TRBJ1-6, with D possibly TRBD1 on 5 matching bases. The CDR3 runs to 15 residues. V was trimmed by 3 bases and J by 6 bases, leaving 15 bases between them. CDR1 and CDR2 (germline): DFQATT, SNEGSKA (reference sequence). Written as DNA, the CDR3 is TGCAGTGCTAGTCAGGGACCTTACCTTAATTCACCCCTCCACTTT. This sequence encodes CSASQGPYLNSPLHF.

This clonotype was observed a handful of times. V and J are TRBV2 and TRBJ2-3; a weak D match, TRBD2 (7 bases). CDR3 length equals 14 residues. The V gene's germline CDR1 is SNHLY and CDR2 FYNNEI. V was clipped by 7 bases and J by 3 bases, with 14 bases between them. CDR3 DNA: TGTGCCAGCATCCCGGGGGGCGGAACAGATACGCAGTATTTT. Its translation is CASIPGGGTDTQYF.

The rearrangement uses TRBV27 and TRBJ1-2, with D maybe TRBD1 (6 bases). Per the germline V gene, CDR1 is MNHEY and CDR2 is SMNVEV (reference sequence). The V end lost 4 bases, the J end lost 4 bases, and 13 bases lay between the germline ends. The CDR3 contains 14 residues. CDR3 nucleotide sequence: TGTGCCAGCAGTTACTCGGACAGCCGCTATGGCTACACCTTC. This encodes CASSYSDSRYGYTF.

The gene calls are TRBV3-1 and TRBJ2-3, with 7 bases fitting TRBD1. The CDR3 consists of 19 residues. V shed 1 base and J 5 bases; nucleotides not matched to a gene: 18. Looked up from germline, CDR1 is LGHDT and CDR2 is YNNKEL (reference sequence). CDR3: CASSQGRFRGTVIRDTQYF. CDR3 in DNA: TGTGCCAGCAGCCAAGGGAGGTTTAGGGGGACAGTCATTCGAGATACGCAGTATTTT.

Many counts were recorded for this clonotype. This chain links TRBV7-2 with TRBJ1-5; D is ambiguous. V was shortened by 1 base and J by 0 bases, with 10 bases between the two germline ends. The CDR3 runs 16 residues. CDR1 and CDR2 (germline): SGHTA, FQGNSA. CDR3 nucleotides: TGTGCCAGCAGCTTAGTCGGCGGAAATAGCAATCAGCCCCAGCATTTT. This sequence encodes CASSLVGGNSNQPQHF.

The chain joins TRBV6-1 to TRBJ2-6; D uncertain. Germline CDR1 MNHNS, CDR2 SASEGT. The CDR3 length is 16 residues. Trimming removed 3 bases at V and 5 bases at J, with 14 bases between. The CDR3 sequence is CASSDRSLPRANVLTF. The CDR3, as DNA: TGTGCCAGCAGTGACAGGTCCCTCCCCCGGGCCAACGTCCTGACTTTC.

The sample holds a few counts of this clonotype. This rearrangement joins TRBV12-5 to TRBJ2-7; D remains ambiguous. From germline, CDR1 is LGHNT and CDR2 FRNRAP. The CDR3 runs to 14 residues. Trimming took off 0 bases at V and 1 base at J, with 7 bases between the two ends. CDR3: CASGLVPSSYEQYF. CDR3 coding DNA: TGTGCTAGTGGTTTGGTCCCCAGTTCCTACGAGCAGTACTTC. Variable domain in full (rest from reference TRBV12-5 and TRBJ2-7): DARVTQTPRHKVTEMGQEVTMRCQPILGHNTVFWYRQTMMQGLELLAYFRNRAPLDDSGMPKDRFSAEMPDATLATLKIQPSEPRDSAVYFCASGLVPSSYEQYFGPGTRLTVT.

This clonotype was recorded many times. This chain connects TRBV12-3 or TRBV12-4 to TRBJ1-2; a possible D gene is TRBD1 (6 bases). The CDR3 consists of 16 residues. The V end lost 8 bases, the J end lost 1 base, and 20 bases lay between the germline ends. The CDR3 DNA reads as TGTGCCAGCGGAACCTTCGGGACATCTATTAACTATGGCTACACCTTC. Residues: CASGTFGTSINYGYTF.

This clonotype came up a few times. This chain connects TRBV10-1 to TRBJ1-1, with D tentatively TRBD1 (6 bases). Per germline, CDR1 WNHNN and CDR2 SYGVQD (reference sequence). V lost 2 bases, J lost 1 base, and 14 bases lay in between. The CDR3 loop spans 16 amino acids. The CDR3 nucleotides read TGCGCCAGCAGTGAGATGGTGGGCAGGGGGAACACTGAAGCTTTCTTT. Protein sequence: CASSEMVGRGNTEAFF.

This CDR3 is CAWSALVPSAEQFF. The CDR3 nucleotides are TGTGCCTGGAGTGCCTTGGTTCCTAGCGCTGAGCAGTTCTTC. The V gene is TRBV30, the J gene TRBJ2-1; a possible D gene is TRBD2 (6 bases). Looked up from germline, CDR1 is GTSNPN and CDR2 is SVGIG (reference sequence). The CDR3 runs to 14 residues. V was pared by 1 base and J by 9 bases, with 16 bases between. The variable domain in full, with the rest retrieved from reference TRBV30 and TRBJ2-1, is SQTIHQWPATLVQPVGSPLSLECTVEGTSNPNLYWYRQAAGRGLQLLFYSVGIGQISSEVPQNLSASRPQDRQFILSSKKLLLSDSGFYLCAWSALVPSAEQFFGPGTRLTVL.